This is a list of T cell receptor beta chains from one sample in a study of T cell changes during pregnancy in multiple sclerosis. Generated by immunoSEQ multiplex PCR, the TCRdb table keeps only in-frame clones and is missing some. The sample consists of over 60,000 clones, 75% to 95% of them appearing once. The input for sequencing was peripheral blood, taken in the third trimester of pregnancy. The receptors shown here come from a female donor in good health, enrolled as a control in a pregnancy study. Both conserved end residues are part of each CDR3. Fields, in order: J gene, V gene, clone size, D gene, CDR3 DNA, CDR3 protein. D genes are given only for firm matches. Expanded clones get a size class; other rows say once, few or many, or leave the size out.

TRBJ1-5,TRBV19,once,-,TGTGCCAGTAAGGGAGGCAGCGGAGCTTATAATCAGCCCCAGCATTTT,CASKGGSGAYNQPQHF
TRBJ2-7,TRBV5-1,-,-,TGCGCCAGCAGCACATCTCGCAGTGGGCAGTACTTC,CASSTSRSGQYF
TRBJ2-5,TRBV7-2,-,-,TGTGCCAGCAGCTTAACTAGGAAAGAGACCCAGTACTTC,CASSLTRKETQYF
TRBJ2-3,TRBV19,-,TRBD1,TGTGCCAGTAGTTTGGGGACAGGGGGCTTCGCAGATACGCAGTATTTT,CASSLGTGGFADTQYF
TRBJ2-7,TRBV5-6,-,-,TGTGCCAGCGGCGTGGCAGGGGACACGTACGAGCAGTACTTC,CASGVAGDTYEQYF
TRBJ2-7,TRBV29-1,once,TRBD1,TGCAGCGCCGGACAGGGGACGTACGAGCAGTACTTC,CSAGQGTYEQYF
TRBJ2-2,TRBV10-1,-,TRBD1,TGCGCCAGCAGTGAGTCGACAGGACAGGGCACCGGGGAGCTGTTTTTT,CASSESTGQGTGELFF
TRBJ1-2,TRBV6-1,-,TRBD1,TGTGCCAGCAGTGAAAGGACAGGTACTAACTATGGCTACACCTTC,CASSERTGTNYGYTF
TRBJ2-7,TRBV4-1,-,TRBD1,TGCGCCAGCAGCCTACCCTCGGGACAGGGACTCCACGAGCAGTACTTC,CASSLPSGQGLHEQYF
TRBJ1-6,TRBV7-2,-,-,TGTGCCAGCAGCTCCCCCCCGGGCGGGGCTCATAATTCACCCCTCCACTTT,CASSSPPGGAHNSPLHF